A single sample is the source of the 10 T cell receptor beta chains below, sequenced in a study of T cell changes during pregnancy in multiple sclerosis (dated by TCRdb to between 2018 and 2021). The method behind the library was the immunoSEQ multiplex PCR assay. TCRdb retrieved this table from immuneACCESS and kept in-frame rearrangements only. Not all clones are present; in checked studies, unresolved V genes account for under half, and no reason is known for the remainder. For this sample there are some 57,000 clones; less than 95% appear just once. The top ten constitute 0.49% of the sample. The sequences come from CD4+ T cells from peripheral blood mononuclear cells, collected after pregnancy. All receptors derive from a female donor in good health, enrolled as a control in a pregnancy study.

The genes are TRBV4-3 and TRBJ1-3, with D hard to call. The CDR3 length is 18 residues. Germline CDR1 is LGHNA and CDR2 is YSLEER. Trimming stripped 0 bases from V and 0 bases from J, with 15 bases between. The CDR3 protein is CASSQDPPPTNSGNTIYF. The DNA of the CDR3 is TGCGCCAGCAGCCAAGACCCCCCGCCAACAAACTCTGGAAACACCATATATTTT.

The J gene is TRBJ2-7, the V gene TRBV11-2, with D tentatively TRBD2 (5 bases). Germline V gene data show CDR1 as SGHAT and CDR2 as FQNNGV. V was cut by 5 bases and J by 3 bases, with 14 bases left in between. The CDR3 is 14 amino acids. CDR3 DNA sequence: TGTGCCAGCAGCCTCGGGATATCTGACTACGAGCAGTACTTC. Translating gives CASSLGISDYEQYF.

This chain joins TRBV6-6 and TRBJ1-1; D unresolved. V lost 5 bases to trimming and J lost 0 bases, with 7 bases between them. In germline, CDR1 is MNHNY, CDR2 SVGAGI (reference sequence). This CDR3 contains 13 residues. CDR3 region: CASSDQVNTEAFF. The CDR3 DNA reads as TGTGCCAGCAGTGACCAGGTGAACACTGAAGCTTTCTTT.

This sequence joins TRBV4-3 and TRBJ2-2; TRBD1 aligns across 8 bases. Germline lookup yields CDR1 LGHNA and CDR2 YSLEER. The CDR3 is 16 amino acids. The junction had 7 bases not matched to a gene; V was cut back by 2 bases and J by 5 bases. CDR3 nucleotides: TGCGCCAGCAGCCAACTCGGAACAGGGGGGACCGGGGAGCTGTTTTTT. Translation: CASSQLGTGGTGELFF.

The chain joins TRBV6-1 to TRBJ2-2, with D possibly being TRBD1 (6 bases). The germline gives CDR1 MNHNS, CDR2 SASEGT. Trimming took off 8 bases at V and 0 bases at J, with 10 bases between the two ends. The CDR3 is 14 amino acids. As DNA, the CDR3 is TGTGCCAGCCACAGGGATCCGAACACCGGGGAGCTGTTTTTT. It encodes CASHRDPNTGELFF.

This clone came up once. V is TRBV5-4 and J is TRBJ2-2, with a possible D match to TRBD1 (6 bases). CDR1 is SGHNT, CDR2 YYREEE, per germline (reference sequence). The CDR3 is 15 amino acids. Trimming stripped 4 bases from V and 0 bases from J, with 10 bases between. The CDR3 is CASSMRTANTGELFF. The CDR3 nucleotides are TGTGCCAGCAGCATGAGGACAGCGAACACCGGGGAGCTGTTTTTT.

The chain links TRBV5-1 to TRBJ1-2, with a possible D match to TRBD1 (5 bases). The V gene lost 0 bases and the J gene lost 7 bases, with 13 bases spanning the gap. CDR3 length equals 14 residues. The germline V gene encodes CDR1 SGHRS and CDR2 YFSETQ. The CDR3 here is CASSLGRVNGGYTF. As DNA, the CDR3 is TGCGCCAGCAGCTTGGGCAGGGTGAATGGTGGCTACACCTTC. Filled out from reference TRBV5-1 and TRBJ1-2, the complete variable domain reads KAGVTQTPRYLIKTRGQQVTLSCSPISGHRSVSWYQQTPGQGLQFLFEYFSETQRNKGNFPGRFSGRQFSNSRSEMNVSTLELGDSALYLCASSLGRVNGGYTFGSGTRLTVV.

The genes are TRBV7-9 and TRBJ1-5; D is perhaps TRBD1 (5 bases). CDR1 SEHNR and CDR2 FQNEAQ come from the germline V gene (reference sequence). The CDR3 sequence is 14 residues long. V was pared by 5 bases and J by 5 bases, with 13 bases between. Here the CDR3 reads CASSDGHGDQPQHF. The CDR3 nucleotides read TGTGCCAGCAGCGACGGACATGGGGATCAGCCCCAGCATTTT.

The chain has TRBV5-6 and TRBJ2-7, with D hard to call. Trimming stripped 5 bases from V and 3 bases from J, with 6 bases between. This CDR3 has 11 amino acids. Germline assignment: CDR1 SGHDT and CDR2 YYEEEE. The CDR3 loop is CASRKHYEQYF. CDR3 sequence (DNA): TGTGCCAGCAGAAAGCACTACGAGCAGTACTTC.

The chain joins TRBV5-1 to TRBJ1-1; D gene ambiguous. V shed 4 bases and J shed 4 bases, with 11 bases lying between them. The CDR3 is made up of 13 amino acids. Germline V gene data show CDR1 as SGHRS and CDR2 as YFSETQ. DNA of the CDR3: TGCGCCAGCAGCCAAGGTCCGGGCACTGAAGCTTTCTTT. Translating gives CASSQGPGTEAFF.